This T cell receptor beta chain was captured by sequencing in a study of beta chain features in type 1 diabetes. Overall study: Patients looked much like healthy donors when it came to age, gender and cell yields. Investigators examined 107,917,701 sorted cells across all samples. The study, taken as a whole, reports: More deletions and fewer insertions at VDJ junctions were seen in type 1 diabetes patients.

Isolated RNA was reverse transcribed in full, so expressed TCRB transcripts were sequenced. Libraries were prepared by immunoSEQ multiplex PCR; TCRdb keeps only in-frame clonotypes and omits some of them. The sample includes around 250,000 clones, around a quarter seen only once; the top ten take roughly 4%. This clone was detected a few times. The target antigen is unknown. This CDR3 has 14 amino acids. Germline V gene data show CDR1 as SGHNT and CDR2 as YYREEE (reference sequence). Trimming cost V 3 bases and J 4 bases, with 14 bases left between them. The source is a man younger than 40 in good health. The chain links TRBV5-4 to TRBJ2-7; the D call may be TRBD1 or TRBD2 (6 bases each). Sequencing was carried out using central memory CD4+ T cells from blood. The CDR3 protein is CASSWGADSYEQYF. CDR3 DNA: TGTGCCAGCAGCTGGGGGGCTGACTCATACGAGCAGTACTTC.